A selection of T cell receptor beta chains follows, all from one sample in a study of early T cells in non-severe SARS-CoV-2 infection. Each CDR3 protein gets one entry after TCRdb re-called the 5' RACE reads with MiXCR. The table records 80,000 to 100,000 distinct CDR3 sequences, around 15% of them present only once. Sample: whole blood. These receptors all stem from an adult who was a healthcare worker with PCR-confirmed SARS-CoV-2 infection or an uninfected control (not recorded which). Each CDR3 is given with its conserved first and last residue. A D gene is named only where the DNA matches it firmly. Only some rows state a clone size, as once, few, many or a class for expanded clones.

J: TRBJ2-7; size: few; D: NA; V: TRBV18; CDR3: CASSPPGSGSYEQYF; DNA: TGTGCCAGCTCACCACCGGGCTCGGGGAGCTACGAGCAGTACTTC
J: TRBJ2-1; size: NA; D: NA; V: TRBV7-2; CDR3: CASSPDLIEQFF; DNA: TGTGCCAGCAGCCCAGACTTAATCGAGCAGTTCTTC
J: TRBJ2-4; size: few; D: NA; V: TRBV28; CDR3: CASSLDGLKNIQYF; DNA: TGTGCCAGCAGTTTAGACGGATTAAAAAACATTCAGTACTTC
J: TRBJ1-4; size: few; D: NA; V: TRBV7-2; CDR3: CASSLGPQGLFF; DNA: TGTGCCAGCAGCTTAGGCCCCCAGGGACTGTTTTTT
J: TRBJ1-6; size: NA; D: TRBD1; V: TRBV15; CDR3: CATSRGQQGAVSPLHF; DNA: TGTGCCACCAGCAGAGGTCAGCAGGGGGCGGTTTCACCCCTCCACTTT
J: TRBJ1-3; size: NA; D: NA; V: TRBV7-6; CDR3: CASSLGGRGNTIYF; DNA: TGTGCCAGCAGCTTGGGGGGGCGCGGAAACACCATATATTTT
J: TRBJ2-5; size: NA; D: NA; V: TRBV29-1; CDR3: CSATFRESQYF; DNA: TGCAGCGCTACGTTCCGGGAGAGCCAGTACTTC
J: TRBJ2-3; size: few; D: TRBD2; V: TRBV29-1; CDR3: CSVELAGGDTDTQYF; DNA: TGCAGCGTTGAACTAGCGGGGGGAGACACAGATACGCAGTATTTT
J: TRBJ1-4; size: few; D: NA; V: TRBV5-1; CDR3: CASSPGTSPKEKLFF; DNA: TGCGCCAGCAGCCCTGGGACCTCGCCGAAGGAAAAACTGTTTTTT
J: TRBJ1-2; size: many; D: NA; V: TRBV29-1; CDR3: CSVQGGADGYTF; DNA: TGCAGCGTTCAAGGGGGGGCCGATGGCTACACCTTC
J: TRBJ2-3; size: few; D: NA; V: TRBV28; CDR3: CASRVRAANTQYF; DNA: TGTGCCAGCAGGGTGAGAGCGGCCAATACGCAGTATTTT
J: TRBJ1-2; size: few; D: NA; V: TRBV28; CDR3: CASSLLRGYGYTF; DNA: TGTGCCAGCAGTTTACTGAGGGGCTATGGCTACACCTTC
J: TRBJ2-3; size: NA; D: TRBD1; V: TRBV28; CDR3: CASSLDRARDTQYF; DNA: TGTGCCAGCAGTTTAGACAGGGCCAGGGATACGCAGTATTTT
J: TRBJ2-1; size: NA; D: NA; V: TRBV27; CDR3: CASSLVVGGFGRNEQFF; DNA: TGTGCCAGCAGTTTAGTCGTCGGAGGCTTTGGGCGGAATGAGCAGTTCTTC
J: TRBJ1-1; size: few; D: NA; V: TRBV12-3/TRBV12-4; CDR3: CASSLGSGTRNTEAFF; DNA: TGTGCCAGCAGTTTAGGCTCCGGGACGCGGAACACTGAAGCTTTCTTT
J: TRBJ1-5; size: NA; D: TRBD1; V: TRBV29-1; CDR3: CSAMTGDSNQLQHF; DNA: TGCAGCGCCATGACAGGGGATAGCAATCAGCTCCAGCATTTT
J: TRBJ1-1; size: once; D: TRBD1; V: TRBV6-2/TRBV6-3; CDR3: CASSYSVQGVDSEAFF; DNA: TGTGCCAGCAGTTACTCCGTACAGGGGGTAGACTCTGAAGCTTTCTTT
J: TRBJ2-7; size: few; D: NA; V: TRBV29-1; CDR3: CSVTDSYEQYF; DNA: TGCAGCGTTACTGACTCCTACGAGCAGTACTTC
J: TRBJ1-3; size: NA; D: NA; V: TRBV7-9; CDR3: CASSTKASIGNTIYF; DNA: TGTGCCAGCAGCACAAAAGCGTCGATTGGAAACACCATATATTTT
J: TRBJ1-1; size: many; D: NA; V: TRBV7-2; CDR3: CASSLAALTGTEAFF; DNA: TGTGCCAGCAGCTTAGCAGCGCTCACAGGGACTGAAGCTTTCTTT
J: TRBJ2-5; size: few; D: NA; V: TRBV5-1; CDR3: CASSLAKTQYF; DNA: TGCGCCAGCAGCTTGGCGAAGACCCAGTACTTC
J: TRBJ1-2; size: NA; D: NA; V: TRBV21-1; CDR3: CASSYKLGTEVSYGYTF; DNA: TGTGCCAGCAGCTATAAGCTTGGGACAGAAGTTTCCTATGGCTACACCTTC
J: TRBJ2-7; size: many; D: TRBD2; V: TRBV11-2; CDR3: CASSLGLAREQYF; DNA: TGTGCCAGCAGCCTTGGACTAGCGAGGGAGCAGTACTTC
J: TRBJ2-5; size: few; D: TRBD1; V: TRBV12-5; CDR3: CASGLALQGIHQETQYF; DNA: TGTGCTAGTGGTTTGGCCCTACAGGGGATACACCAAGAGACCCAGTACTTC
J: TRBJ1-2; size: many; D: NA; V: TRBV11-2; CDR3: CASSSQVNFNYGYTF; DNA: TGTGCCAGCAGCTCACAGGTGAACTTTAACTATGGCTACACCTTC
J: TRBJ2-1; size: few; D: TRBD2; V: TRBV3-1; CDR3: CASSQAGGAREQFF; DNA: TGTGCCAGCAGCCAAGCCGGGGGGGCACGGGAGCAGTTCTTC
J: TRBJ2-1; size: many; D: TRBD1; V: TRBV7-2; CDR3: CASSSSPGTGFEQFF; DNA: TGTGCCAGCAGCTCTAGTCCCGGGACAGGGTTTGAGCAGTTCTTC
J: TRBJ2-5; size: few; D: NA; V: TRBV12-3/TRBV12-4; CDR3: CASSVGFEETQYF; DNA: TGTGCCAGCAGTGTGGGGTTCGAAGAGACCCAGTACTTC
J: TRBJ1-2; size: NA; D: NA; V: TRBV29-1; CDR3: CSVESGAPGYTF; DNA: TGCAGCGTTGAGAGCGGGGCGCCAGGCTACACCTTC
J: TRBJ1-1; size: few; D: TRBD1; V: TRBV10-3; CDR3: CAISRTGDNTEAFF; DNA: TGTGCCATCAGTAGGACAGGGGACAACACTGAAGCTTTCTTT
J: TRBJ2-7; size: few; D: NA; V: TRBV15; CDR3: CATSRDPGGGYEQYF; DNA: TGTGCCACCAGCAGAGACCCTGGAGGGGGTTACGAGCAGTACTTC
J: TRBJ1-4; size: NA; D: TRBD1; V: TRBV29-1; CDR3: CSVSDRDEKLFF; DNA: TGCAGCGTTTCCGACAGGGATGAAAAACTGTTTTTT
J: TRBJ2-5; size: many; D: NA; V: TRBV15; CDR3: CATSRDLTPILIQETQYF; DNA: TGTGCCACCAGCAGAGATCTGACCCCAATCCTTATCCAAGAGACCCAGTACTTC
J: TRBJ2-7; size: NA; D: NA; V: TRBV11-2; CDR3: CASSPVIGAEQYF; DNA: TGTGCCAGCAGCCCCGTAATTGGGGCCGAGCAGTACTTC
J: TRBJ2-1; size: NA; D: TRBD1; V: TRBV3-1; CDR3: CASSNRDRAYNEQFF; DNA: TGTGCCAGCAGCAACCGGGACAGGGCCTACAATGAGCAGTTCTTC
J: TRBJ2-2; size: NA; D: NA; V: TRBV6-2/TRBV6-3; CDR3: CASSYQQPNTGELFF; DNA: TGTGCCAGCAGTTACCAACAGCCTAACACCGGGGAGCTGTTTTTT
J: TRBJ1-2; size: many; D: NA; V: TRBV18; CDR3: CASSPRTQPSNYGYTF; DNA: TGTGCCAGCTCACCACGGACACAACCTTCTAACTATGGCTACACCTTC
J: TRBJ2-7; size: few; D: NA; V: TRBV12-3/TRBV12-4; CDR3: CASSFTGSSYEQYF; DNA: TGTGCCAGCAGTTTCACAGGGAGCTCCTACGAGCAGTACTTC
J: TRBJ1-4; size: few; D: NA; V: TRBV19; CDR3: CASRLEAAAVEKLFF; DNA: TGTGCCAGTAGGCTTGAGGCGGCGGCGGTGGAAAAACTGTTTTTT
J: TRBJ2-7; size: few; D: TRBD1; V: TRBV7-9; CDR3: CASNKQGASYEQYF; DNA: TGTGCCAGCAACAAACAGGGGGCTAGCTACGAGCAGTACTTC
J: TRBJ2-3; size: NA; D: NA; V: TRBV6-6; CDR3: CASSPRADTQYF; DNA: TGTGCCAGCAGCCCCAGGGCAGATACGCAGTATTTT
J: TRBJ2-5; size: few; D: TRBD2; V: TRBV6-6; CDR3: CASSYSTSGAQETQYF; DNA: TGTGCCAGCAGTTACTCGACTAGCGGGGCCCAAGAGACCCAGTACTTC
J: TRBJ1-6; size: few; D: NA; V: TRBV4-2; CDR3: CASSQVNSPLHF; DNA: TGTGCCAGCAGCCAAGTGAATTCACCCCTCCACTTT
J: TRBJ1-1; size: few; D: NA; V: TRBV2; CDR3: CASSVPEGTRAFF; DNA: TGTGCCAGCAGTGTGCCGGAAGGGACGCGGGCTTTCTTT
J: TRBJ2-3; size: NA; D: NA; V: TRBV20-1; CDR3: CSATPHTDTQYF; DNA: TGCAGTGCTACACCTCACACAGATACGCAGTATTTT
J: TRBJ1-1; size: many; D: TRBD1; V: TRBV5-1; CDR3: CASSADRGRSDTEAFF; DNA: TGCGCCAGCAGTGCGGACAGGGGTCGGTCAGACACTGAAGCTTTCTTT
J: TRBJ2-3; size: many; D: NA; V: TRBV12-3/TRBV12-4; CDR3: CASSFGQTDTQYF; DNA: TGTGCCAGCAGCTTCGGACAGACAGATACGCAGTATTTT
J: TRBJ2-3; size: many; D: NA; V: TRBV2; CDR3: CASRAGVPDTQYF; DNA: TGTGCCAGCAGAGCTGGCGTCCCAGATACGCAGTATTTT
J: TRBJ2-1; size: many; D: TRBD2; V: TRBV20-1; CDR3: CSATPGGAGNNEQFF; DNA: TGCAGTGCTACTCCCGGGGGGGCAGGAAACAATGAGCAGTTCTTC
J: TRBJ1-4; size: few; D: NA; V: TRBV7-9; CDR3: CASRARRVDEKLFF; DNA: TGTGCCAGCAGAGCTCGGAGGGTAGATGAAAAACTGTTTTTT
J: TRBJ1-3; size: NA; D: NA; V: TRBV7-7; CDR3: CASSLVKQVGNTIYF; DNA: TGTGCTAGCAGCTTGGTTAAACAGGTTGGAAACACCATATATTTT
J: TRBJ1-6; size: many; D: NA; V: TRBV7-6; CDR3: CASSLAGDGNSPLHF; DNA: TGTGCCAGCAGCTTAGCAGGGGATGGTAATTCACCCCTCCACTTT
J: TRBJ2-3; size: many; D: TRBD2; V: TRBV6-6; CDR3: CAKRLSGGAIIGLPDTQYF; DNA: TGTGCCAAACGCCTGAGCGGGGGGGCAATTATCGGTCTTCCAGATACGCAGTATTTT
J: TRBJ2-1; size: few; D: TRBD2; V: TRBV6-2/TRBV6-3; CDR3: CASSTGLAGGLRNEQFF; DNA: TGTGCCAGCAGTACGGGACTAGCGGGGGGCCTAAGGAATGAGCAGTTCTTC
J: TRBJ2-7; size: few; D: TRBD2; V: TRBV29-1; CDR3: CSVEASGGDEQYF; DNA: TGCAGCGTTGAGGCTAGCGGGGGGGACGAGCAGTACTTC
J: TRBJ1-4; size: few; D: NA; V: TRBV7-2; CDR3: CASSPSREKLFF; DNA: TGTGCCAGCAGCCCGAGCCGGGAAAAACTGTTTTTT